Below, 28 T cell receptor beta chains from the same sample are listed, as sequenced in a study of monozygotic twins with inflammatory bowel disease. TCRdb re-called the 5' RACE reads, yielding one record per CDR3 amino acid sequence without DNA. The clone table shows 300,000 to 400,000 distinct CDR3 sequences, with the ten largest holding 2% to 2.5%. The sample taken for sequencing was blood. All receptors derive from a human donor with ulcerative colitis or Crohn's disease, or a healthy co-twin of an affected twin (not recorded which).

J is TRBJ2-4 and V is TRBV5-6; TCRdb designates TRBD1, a call that cannot be tested without DNA. CDR1 is SGHDT and CDR2 is YYEEEE in the germline V gene. This CDR3 region has 16 residues. This chain's CDR3 is CASSLMAGEAKNIQYF.

The chain recombines TRBV7-2 with TRBJ1-4; TCRdb's assignment of TRBD1 cannot be checked, as there is no DNA. Germline assignment: CDR1 SGHTA and CDR2 FQGNSA. This CDR3 comprises 15 residues. The CDR3 loop reads CASSLSGQAGEKLFF.

The V gene is TRBV7-9, the J gene TRBJ2-4. This CDR3 has 17 amino acids. Looked up from germline, CDR1 is SEHNR and CDR2 is FQNEAQ (reference sequence). CDR3 sequence reads: CASSLARSSLAKNIQYF.

The genes are TRBV2 and TRBJ2-1; the TRBD2 assignment by TCRdb is unverifiable without DNA. Germline-derived CDR1 and CDR2 are SNHLY and FYNNEI. This CDR3 region has 16 residues. The CDR3 spells CASRRLAEPFYNEQFF.

V usage is TRBV5-1 and J usage is TRBJ2-1; without DNA, the TCRdb call of TRBD2 cannot be checked. Per the germline V gene, CDR1 is SGHRS and CDR2 is YFSETQ. The CDR3 runs 15 residues. Here the CDR3 reads CASSLGSGRNNEQFF.

The chain employs TRBV20-1 and TRBJ2-2; TCRdb designates TRBD2, a call that cannot be tested without DNA. CDR1 is DFQATT, CDR2 SNEGSKA, per germline (reference sequence). The CDR3 extends over 13 amino acids. This CDR3 reads CSVGGGGTGELFF.

The V call is TRBV12-3 or TRBV12-4, the J call TRBJ2-3; TCRdb indicates TRBD1, and absent DNA this call remains unverified. The CDR3 covers 16 residues. This chain's CDR3 is CASSSRQAPYTDTQYF.

This chain connects TRBV6-5 to TRBJ1-4; checking the TCRdb D call of TRBD1 is not possible without DNA. The length of the CDR3 is 14 residues. CDR1 MNHEY and CDR2 SVGAGI come from the germline V gene. The CDR3 loop reads CASSYSPGREKLFF.

This sequence joins TRBV20-1 and TRBJ2-7; without DNA, the TCRdb call of TRBD1 cannot be checked. The CDR3 totals 13 residues. CDR1 is DFQATT, CDR2 SNEGSKA, per germline (reference sequence). This CDR3 is CSANPRTNHEQYF.

CDR3 sequence: CASSTVMERDRDNEQFF. The chain has TRBV12-3 or TRBV12-4 and TRBJ2-1; there is no DNA to check the TCRdb D call of TRBD2. The CDR3 consists of 17 residues.

The chain employs TRBV12-3 or TRBV12-4 and TRBJ2-2. The CDR3 totals 12 residues. CDR3 sequence: CASSPDVGELFF.

The chain is built from TRBV7-9 and TRBJ1-2; checking the TCRdb D call of TRBD1 is not possible without DNA. Germline assignment: CDR1 SEHNR and CDR2 FQNEAQ (reference sequence). The CDR3 runs 13 residues. Here the CDR3 reads CASSLQGMGGYTF. The variable domain in full, with the rest retrieved from reference TRBV7-9 and TRBJ1-2, is DTGVSQNPRHKITKRGQNVTFRCDPISEHNRLYWYRQTLGQGPEFLTYFQNEAQLEKSRLLSDRFSAERPKGSFSTLEIQRTEQGDSAMYLCASSLQGMGGYTFGSGTRLTVV.

The V gene is TRBV11-2, the J gene TRBJ1-4. The germline CDR1 and CDR2 sequences are SGHAT and FQNNGV. The CDR3 has 12 residues. CDR3 protein: CASSRAGEKLFF.

The chain couples TRBV6-5 to TRBJ1-4. The V gene's germline CDR1 is MNHEY and CDR2 SVGAGI. This CDR3 has 15 amino acids. The CDR3 here is CASSYSADTSEKLFF.

This chain uses TRBV24-1 with TRBJ2-1; TCRdb lists TRBD1, though no DNA is available to test this call. From germline, CDR1 is KGHDR and CDR2 SFDVKD. The CDR3 consists of 15 residues. CDR3 amino acids: CATSDAGTGSNEQFF.

This rearrangement joins TRBV2 to TRBJ1-5. Germline V gene data show CDR1 as SNHLY and CDR2 as FYNNEI. This CDR3 has 13 residues. The CDR3 protein is CASSEGNRAPQHF.

The gene calls are TRBV30 and TRBJ1-1; without DNA, the TCRdb call of TRBD1 cannot be checked. The CDR3 runs to 14 residues. Germline CDR1 and CDR2: GTSNPN and SVGIG (reference sequence). CDR3 sequence: CAWAKGGQGTEAFF.

This CDR3 reads CASSLGVSFEQYRGGQFF. This chain joins TRBV5-1 and TRBJ2-1; TCRdb's D call of TRBD1 is untestable without DNA. Per germline, CDR1 SGHRS and CDR2 YFSETQ. The CDR3 is made up of 18 amino acids.

V gene TRBV25-1 combines with J gene TRBJ1-5; without DNA, the TCRdb call of TRBD1 cannot be checked. The CDR3 has 16 amino acids. Germline V gene data show CDR1 as MGHDK and CDR2 as SYGVNS. The CDR3 spells CASSDPEGQGSQPQHF.

The chain recombines TRBV28 with TRBJ1-1; as DNA is missing, the TRBD1 call by TCRdb cannot be tested. The V gene's germline CDR1 is MDHEN and CDR2 SYDVKM. This CDR3 has 15 amino acids. CDR3 residues: CASSLYQGEGTEAFF.

V and J are TRBV7-2 and TRBJ1-3. In germline, CDR1 is SGHTA, CDR2 FQGNSA. The CDR3 has 14 amino acids. The CDR3 is CASSLRSSGNTIYF. Looking up the rest from reference TRBV7-2 and TRBJ1-3 gives the full variable domain: GAGVSQSPSNKVTEKGKDVELRCDPISGHTALYWYRQSLGQGLEFLIYFQGNSAPDKSGLPSDRFSAERTGGSVSTLTIQRTQQEDSAVYLCASSLRSSGNTIYFGEGSWLTVV.

J is TRBJ1-5 and V is TRBV4-3. This CDR3 is 15 amino acids long. The V gene's germline CDR1 is LGHNA and CDR2 YSLEER. CDR3 sequence: CASSQDAGINQPQHF.

The genes are TRBV7-2 and TRBJ2-7. This CDR3 comprises 13 residues. CDR1 SGHTA and CDR2 FQGNSA come from the germline V gene. The CDR3 reads CASSLGRAYEQYF.

This chain uses TRBV20-1 with TRBJ2-1; TCRdb designates TRBD1, a call that cannot be tested without DNA. From germline, CDR1 is DFQATT and CDR2 SNEGSKA (reference sequence). The CDR3 is 18 residues long. This CDR3 reads CSARVQRPGPPSYNEQFF.

The chain employs TRBV29-1 and TRBJ2-5. CDR1 SQVTM and CDR2 ANQGSEA come from the germline V gene. The CDR3 is 14 amino acids. This CDR3 is CSVDDSLLQETQYF.

The chain uses TRBV20-1 and TRBJ2-2; TCRdb calls TRBD1, which cannot be checked without DNA. Germline CDR1 and CDR2: DFQATT and SNEGSKA (reference sequence). The CDR3 length is 15 residues. This CDR3 reads CSARERTGSGGELFF.

This rearrangement joins TRBV20-1 to TRBJ1-2; TCRdb's D gene call, TRBD1, goes unchecked for lack of DNA. Germline V lookup: CDR1 DFQATT, CDR2 SNEGSKA (reference sequence). The CDR3 is 14 residues long. CDR3 sequence reads: CSARGGQFVYGYTF.

J is TRBJ2-3 and V is TRBV9; TCRdb outputs TRBD2, but without DNA this stays unchecked. The CDR3 is 17 residues long. Per the germline V gene, CDR1 is SGDLS and CDR2 is YYNGEE. CDR3 amino acids: CASSVAGSGGPTDTQYF. The whole variable domain, remainder taken from reference TRBV9 and TRBJ2-3, is DSGVTQTPKHLITATGQRVTLRCSPRSGDLSVYWYQQSLDQGLQFLIQYYNGEERAKGNILERFSAQQFPDLHSELNLSSLELGDSALYFCASSVAGSGGPTDTQYFGPGTRLTVL.